Listed here are 6 T cell receptor beta chains from one sample, sequenced in a study of molecular identifiers for immune sequencing clone quantification (dated by TCRdb to between 2017 and 2018). Preparation of the library involved PCR. TCRdb lists the instrument as NextSeq 500. The public reads were reanalyzed by TCRdb: fastp trimming at Q25, MiXCR alignment, in-frame beta chains only. Each entry is one CDR3 protein sequence, shown with its most common DNA and genes. This sample comprises hundreds of thousands of distinct CDR3 sequences, 25% of them detected only once. Together, the top ten hold about 0.78% of the sample. Material: naive CD8+ T cells from blood, with Jurkat cell RNA spiked in. The cell subset or site label for this specimen denotes: FACS-sorted CD8+CD4-CCR7+CD45RA+ naive T cells. The source of these receptors is a human donor in good health. Some libraries in this study had Jurkat cell RNA spiked in.

The rearrangement links TRBV19 to TRBJ2-3; D remains ambiguous. From germline, CDR1 is LNHDA and CDR2 SQIVND (reference sequence). CDR3 length: 13 amino acids. Trimming removed 7 bases from V and 0 bases from J, with 8 bases in between. CDR3 amino acids: CASKGHSTDTQYF. The CDR3, as DNA: TGTGCCAGTAAGGGCCATAGCACAGATACGCAGTATTTT.

This clonotype was recorded at least ten times. This chain connects TRBV30 to TRBJ2-5, with 9 bases that match TRBD1. The germline gives CDR1 GTSNPN, CDR2 SVGIG (reference sequence). Unmatched junction bases numbered 8, after V lost 4 bases and J lost 5 bases. The CDR3 sequence is 14 residues long. The CDR3 nucleotides read TGTGCCTGGAACAGGGACAGGGAGGAGGAGACCCAGTACTTC. Translation gives CAWNRDREEETQYF.

This clonotype was found a few times. V gene TRBV7-9 combines with J gene TRBJ1-2; 7 nucleotides align to TRBD1. CDR1 and CDR2 from the germline V gene are SEHNR and FQNEAQ (reference sequence). The CDR3 spans 13 residues. V lost 7 bases to trimming and J lost 8 bases; unmatched junction nucleotides: 10. The CDR3 loop reads CASTQGGYTGYTF. For the CDR3, the DNA is TGTGCCAGCACGCAGGGGGGGTATACCGGCTACACCTTC.

As concerns this clonotype: No conserved phenylalanine or tryptophan is present at the end of the CDR3, so a read error is the likely explanation. The rearrangement uses TRBV9 and TRBJ2-2; D could derive from TRBD1 or TRBD2 (5 bases each). V lost 1 base and J 6 bases, leaving 19 bases between the germline ends. Germline V gene sequence: CDR1 SGDLS, CDR2 YYNGEE. This CDR3 contains 17 residues. The CDR3, as DNA: TGTGCCAGCAGCGTACAAGGGTGGGGGAGTCGGGCCGGGGAGCTGTTTCTT. Translating gives CASSVQGWGSRAGELFL.

This clonotype was counted many times. V and J are TRBV3-1 and TRBJ2-3; D unresolved. The CDR3 totals 13 residues. V lost 0 bases, J lost 5 bases, and 6 bases lay in between. The V gene's germline CDR1 is LGHDT and CDR2 YNNKEL (reference sequence). The CDR3 spells CASSQEGRDTQYF. In DNA form, the CDR3 reads TGTGCCAGCAGCCAAGAAGGTAGAGATACGCAGTATTTT.

This clonotype was found a few times. At one end, the junction sequence differs from germline, possibly due to a read error. V gene TRBV7-6 combines with J gene TRBJ2-2, with 7 bases matching TRBD1. The germline V gene has CDR1 SGHVS and CDR2 FNYEAQ. The CDR3 spans 17 residues. CDR3 DNA: TGTGCCAGCAGCCCAGCCGGGACAGACGTCTACACCAGGGAGCTGTTTTTT. Amino acid sequence: CASSPAGTDVYTRELFF.